The 25 T cell receptor beta chains below all came from one sample that was sequenced in a study of T cells in Graves' hyperthyroidism and ophthalmopathy. TCR beta CDR3 sequences were amplified from RNA transcripts. The HTBI set primed first-round TCR CDR3 RT-PCR. TCRdb processed the multiplex PCR reads anew with MiXCR; each CDR3 protein has one entry. The profile covers about 360,000 distinct CDR3 sequences, with about 25% appearing a single time and less than 75% taken by the ten largest. Sequencing was done on a sample of blood. Receptors were obtained from a man between 45 and 60 years old with Graves' hyperthyroidism.

V is TRBV7-8 and J is TRBJ1-4; tentatively, D is TRBD1 (5 bases). CDR1 is SGHVS, CDR2 FQNEAQ, per germline. This CDR3 region has 15 residues. V was cut by 8 bases and J by 1 base, with 14 bases left in between. Here the CDR3 reads CASAPSGGTNEKLFF. The CDR3 DNA sequence: TGTGCCAGCGCGCCCTCCGGGGGAACTAATGAAAAACTGTTTTTT.

This chain joins TRBV7-9 and TRBJ2-1; D is tentatively TRBD1 or TRBD2 (5 bases each). The CDR3 runs 14 residues. The V gene's germline CDR1 is SEHNR and CDR2 FQNEAQ (reference sequence). Trimming removed 0 bases at V and 7 bases at J, with 10 bases between. The CDR3 DNA reads TGTGCCAGCAGCTTAGCCGGGACGGATAATGAGCAGTTCTTC. It translates to CASSLAGTDNEQFF.

The chain couples TRBV2 to TRBJ2-6; D gene ambiguous. Germline values: CDR1 SNHLY, CDR2 FYNNEI. The ends were cut back, 4 bases at V and 7 bases at J, with 8 bases in the middle. The CDR3 loop spans 13 amino acids. In nucleotides, the CDR3 is TGTGCCAGCAGTGCGTTTGGCGCCAACGTCCTGACTTTC. This sequence encodes CASSAFGANVLTF.

The chain combines TRBV24-1 with TRBJ2-7, with TRBD2 as a possible D gene (6 bases). Trimming removed 2 bases from V and 2 bases from J, with 9 bases in between. This CDR3 contains 14 residues. Looked up from germline, CDR1 is KGHDR and CDR2 is SFDVKD. In DNA, the CDR3 is TGTGCCACCAGTGATTCGGGACTCCCCTACGAGCAGTACTTC. Its translation: CATSDSGLPYEQYF.

In its sample, this clonotype was seen a few times. The chain has TRBV14 and TRBJ1-1; D call uncertain. The CDR3 totals 16 residues. The V end was cut by 0 bases, the J end by 3 bases, with 14 bases between. The germline V gene encodes CDR1 SGHDN and CDR2 FVKESK. The CDR3 sequence: CASSQDKESRYTEAFF. The CDR3 DNA sequence: TGTGCCAGCAGCCAAGATAAGGAAAGTAGATACACTGAAGCTTTCTTT. The entire variable domain, with the rest obtained from reference TRBV14 and TRBJ1-1, is as follows: EAGVTQFPSHSVIEKGQTVTLRCDPISGHDNLYWYRRVMGKEIKFLLHFVKESKQDESGMPNNRFLAERTGGTYSTLKVQPAELEDSGVYFCASSQDKESRYTEAFFGQGTRLTVV.

The chain carries TRBV3-1 and TRBJ1-5; D is perhaps TRBD1 (5 bases). CDR1 is LGHDT and CDR2 is YNNKEL in the germline V gene (reference sequence). CDR3 size: 14 residues. Deletions cut 4 bases from V and 4 bases from J, with 11 bases between. The CDR3 protein is CASSRGTDNQPQHF. In DNA, the CDR3 is TGTGCCAGCAGCCGGGGGACGGATAATCAGCCCCAGCATTTT.

This clonotype was observed at least ten times. V gene TRBV11-2 combines with J gene TRBJ2-7; D is unresolved. Germline-derived CDR1 and CDR2 are SGHAT and FQNNGV. The V end lost 5 bases, the J end lost 3 bases, and 11 bases lay between the germline ends. The CDR3 has 13 amino acids. CDR3 sequence reads: CASSRAGLYEQYF. DNA for the CDR3: TGTGCCAGCAGCAGGGCAGGCCTCTACGAGCAGTACTTC.

The rearrangement uses TRBV19 and TRBJ2-1; the D gene is possibly TRBD2 (5 bases). From germline, CDR1 is LNHDA and CDR2 SQIVND (reference sequence). The CDR3 spans 14 residues. V lost 5 bases to trimming and J lost 6 bases, with 14 bases between them. The CDR3 sequence is CASSAKRTFNEQFF. CDR3 DNA sequence: TGTGCCAGTAGTGCCAAAAGGACTTTCAATGAGCAGTTCTTC.

This clonotype was recorded at least ten times. The chain uses TRBV24-1 and TRBJ2-5, with 10 bases aligning to TRBD2. Germline V lookup: CDR1 KGHDR, CDR2 SFDVKD. This CDR3 is built from 17 residues. V trimming: 3 bases; J trimming: 3 bases; junction bases outside the gene matches: 9. CDR3 in amino acids: CATSDNGRGLAEETQYF. The CDR3 bases are TGTGCCACCAGTGATAATGGCCGCGGACTAGCGGAAGAGACCCAGTACTTC.

Comment on this clonotype: A much larger clone is a single base away; this may be a read error. J is TRBJ2-1 and V is TRBV28; D is undetermined. Germline-derived CDR1 and CDR2 are MDHEN and SYDVKM. CDR3 length: 11 amino acids. The CDR3 spells CASNRGAEQVF. CDR3 coding DNA: TGTGCCAGCAACCGAGGCGCAGAGCAGGTCTTC.

The chain is built from TRBV7-2 and TRBJ2-2; 8 positions agree with TRBD2. This CDR3 contains 15 residues. V lost 5 bases and J lost 4; bases outside the gene matches: 6. CDR1 SGHTA and CDR2 FQGNSA come from the germline V gene. Here the CDR3 reads CASSRSGIGTGELFF. CDR3 coding DNA: TGTGCCAGCAGCCGTAGCGGGATAGGCACCGGGGAGCTGTTTTTT.

The V gene is TRBV15, the J gene TRBJ2-4, with D tentatively TRBD2 (5 bases). With 2 bases removed from V and 8 bases from J, the gap between germline ends came to 13 bases. The CDR3 spans 14 residues. Germline V CDR1 and CDR2: LNHNV, YYDKDF (reference sequence). CDR3 coding DNA: TGTGCCACCAGCAGAAGGAGAGGGAGTGACATTCAGTACTTC. It codes for CATSRRRGSDIQYF. Using reference TRBV15 and TRBJ2-4 for the parts outside the CDR3, the full variable domain is DAMVIQNPRYQVTQFGKPVTLSCSQTLNHNVMYWYQQKSSQAPKLLFHYYDKDFNNEADTPDNFQSRRPNTSFCFLDIRSPGLGDTAMYLCATSRRRGSDIQYFGAGTRLSVL.

This chain uses TRBV29-1 with TRBJ2-2; D may match TRBD1 or TRBD2 (5 bases each). Germline loops: CDR1 SQVTM, CDR2 ANQGSEA. V dropped 0 bases and J dropped 5 bases, with 22 bases sitting between them. CDR3 size: 18 residues. CDR3: CSVEDRGRGTGRTGELFF. The CDR3 region has the DNA TGCAGCGTTGAAGATCGGGGTCGGGGCACCGGTCGAACCGGGGAGCTGTTTTTT.

This sequence joins TRBV2 and TRBJ2-1; 7 bases align to TRBD2. The J call may be incorrect, as the DNA end agrees better with TRBJ2-7. CDR1 is SNHLY, CDR2 FYNNEI, per germline. The length of the CDR3 is 16 residues. The CDR3 spells CASSPLAGRDYNEQYF. The CDR3 nucleotides read TGTGCCAGCTCACCGTTAGCGGGTCGGGACTACAATGAGCAGTACTTC.

This clonotype was seen a few times. The V call is TRBV2, the J call TRBJ1-5, with D tentatively TRBD1 (6 bases). Germline CDR1 SNHLY, CDR2 FYNNEI. The CDR3 contains 15 residues. Trimming took off 6 bases at V and 0 bases at J, with 12 bases between the two ends. The CDR3 nucleotides are TGTGCCAGCAGCTCCGGGACACATAGCAATCAGCCCCAGCATTTT. Amino acids: CASSSGTHSNQPQHF.

This clonotype was observed a handful of times. The chain recombines TRBV5-4 with TRBJ2-3, with 10 bases matching TRBD2. The V gene's germline CDR1 is SGHNT and CDR2 YYREEE (reference sequence). Unmatched junction bases numbered 0, after V lost 2 bases and J lost 6 bases. There are 13 residues in the CDR3. The CDR3 nucleotides are TGTGCCAGCAGCTTAGCGGGAGGGGATACGCAGTATTTT. Translation: CASSLAGGDTQYF.

This clonotype was observed many times. The rearrangement uses TRBV28 and TRBJ2-3; D remains unclear. Per the germline V gene, CDR1 is MDHEN and CDR2 is SYDVKM. This CDR3 comprises 15 residues. V lost 4 bases and J 0 bases, leaving 11 bases between the germline ends. The CDR3: CASSYSDGSTDTQYF. CDR3 sequence (DNA): TGTGCCAGCAGTTATTCGGACGGTAGCACAGATACGCAGTATTTT.

The chain couples TRBV10-3 to TRBJ2-7; 12 bases match TRBD1. There are 14 residues in the CDR3. In germline, CDR1 is ENHRY, CDR2 SYGVKD. V gave up 10 bases and J gave up 7 bases; unmatched junction bases: 11. CDR3 residues: CATSGTGGRNEQYF. The CDR3 DNA sequence: TGTGCCACCTCCGGGACAGGGGGCCGTAATGAGCAGTACTTC.

The rearrangement joins TRBV24-1 to TRBJ2-1, with D possibly being TRBD2 (5 bases). Germline values: CDR1 KGHDR, CDR2 SFDVKD. Trimming removed 2 bases at V and 4 bases at J, with 14 bases between. This CDR3 has 16 amino acids. CDR3 in amino acids: CATSDWSGQGYNEQFF. The CDR3 bases are TGTGCCACCAGTGATTGGAGCGGTCAAGGTTACAATGAGCAGTTCTTC.

This clonotype has more than one count but fewer than ten. CDR3: CASSLGLRTNEQFF. CDR3 coding DNA: TGCGCCAGCAGCTTGGGGCTTCGGACCAATGAGCAGTTCTTC. The chain joins TRBV5-1 to TRBJ2-1; unclear D gene. In germline, CDR1 is SGHRS, CDR2 YFSETQ. V lost 0 bases, J lost 6 bases, and 10 bases lay in between. This CDR3 has 14 residues.

The chain is built from TRBV7-9 and TRBJ2-3, with D unclear. Germline V gives CDR1 SEHNR, CDR2 FQNEAQ (reference sequence). The CDR3 contains 12 residues. The V end lost 6 bases, the J end lost 1 base, and 5 bases lay between the germline ends. CDR3 in amino acids: CASSLCTDTQYF. The CDR3 DNA is TGTGCCAGCAGTCTATGCACAGATACGCAGTATTTT.

This clonotype was found many times. V is TRBV7-9 and J is TRBJ2-7; no reliable D call. The V gene's germline CDR1 is SEHNR and CDR2 FQNEAQ (reference sequence). The CDR3 has 14 amino acids. Deletions cut 1 base from V and 2 bases from J, with 9 bases between. For the CDR3, the DNA is TGTGCCAGCAGCTTAGAGGGTCGTCCCTACGAGCAGTACTTC. Amino acid sequence: CASSLEGRPYEQYF.

The chain couples TRBV20-1 to TRBJ2-1, with 10 bases aligning to TRBD2. This CDR3 has 16 amino acids. Trimming cost V 2 bases and J 4 bases; bases outside gene matches: 8. Germline-derived CDR1 and CDR2 are DFQATT and SNEGSKA (reference sequence). CDR3 in amino acids: CSARSPRTSGYNEQFF. CDR3 DNA: TGCAGTGCTAGATCCCCAAGGACTAGCGGTTACAATGAGCAGTTCTTC.

V and J are TRBV27 and TRBJ1-3; maybe TRBD1 (6 bases). With 4 bases removed from V and 0 bases from J, the gap between germline ends came to 10 bases. Germline values: CDR1 MNHEY, CDR2 SMNVEV (reference sequence). The CDR3 is made up of 15 amino acids. CDR3 nucleotide sequence: TGTGCCAGCAGTTCAAGGGGGACCTCTGGAAACACCATATATTTT. Translating gives CASSSRGTSGNTIYF.

This clonotype was counted a few times. The chain recombines TRBV6-1 with TRBJ2-7; no firm D call. The V gene lost 6 bases and the J gene lost 2 bases, with 14 bases spanning the gap. CDR3 length equals 14 residues. CDR1 MNHNS and CDR2 SASEGT come from the germline V gene. The CDR3 coding sequence is TGTGCCAGCAGACACGATCTCAAGGCCTACGAGCAGTACTTC. This codes for CASRHDLKAYEQYF.